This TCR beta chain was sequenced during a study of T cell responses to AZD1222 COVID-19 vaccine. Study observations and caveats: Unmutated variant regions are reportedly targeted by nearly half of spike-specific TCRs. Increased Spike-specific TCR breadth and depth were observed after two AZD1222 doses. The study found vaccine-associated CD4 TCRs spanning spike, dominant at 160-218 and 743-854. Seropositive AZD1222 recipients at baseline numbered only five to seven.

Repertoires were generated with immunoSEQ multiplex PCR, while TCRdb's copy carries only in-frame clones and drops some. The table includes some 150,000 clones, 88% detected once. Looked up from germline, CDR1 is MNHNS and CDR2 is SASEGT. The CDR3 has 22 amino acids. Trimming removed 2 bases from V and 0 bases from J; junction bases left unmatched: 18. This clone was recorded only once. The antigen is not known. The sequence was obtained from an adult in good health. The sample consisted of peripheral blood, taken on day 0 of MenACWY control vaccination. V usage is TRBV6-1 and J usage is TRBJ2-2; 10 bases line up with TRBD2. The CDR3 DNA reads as TGTGCCAGCAGTGAATTCGGTGGCTTGGGTCTAGCGGGAGTGGCGAACACCGGGGAGCTGTTTTTT. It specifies CASSEFGGLGLAGVANTGELFF.